Reported below is one TCR beta chain. Antigen: not known. This record comes from a study of CD4 T cells in relation to SARS-CoV-2 and coronaviruses. The CDR3 loop spans 15 amino acids. Trimming removed 4 bases from V and 1 base from J; junction bases left unmatched: 2. Per germline, CDR1 SGHNT and CDR2 YENEEA. The table came from immunoSEQ multiplex PCR; TCRdb's copy has only in-frame clones and leaves some out. This repertoire shows 35,000 or so clones, approximately 80% found once; its top ten account for just over 20%. V is TRBV11-3 and J is TRBJ2-3; 10 bases line up with TRBD1. This TCR came from an adult with COVID-19. Sequences were obtained from memory CD4+ T cells from PBMCs, cultured in vitro. The CDR3 DNA reads as TGTGCCAGCAGCTCCGGACAGGGGGGCACAGATACGCAGTATTTT. This gives the protein CASSSGQGGTDTQYF.